This T cell receptor beta chain stems from a study of PD-L1 blockade in urothelial cancer (dated by TCRdb to 2015 to 2018). Looking at the study overall: Every patient began therapy around 2014 and was given atezolizumab 1,200 mg intravenously every 3 weeks. About nine tenths of the roughly 29 patients were males with bladder-origin urothelial cancer, and 18 of 29 reported a prior smoking history. Patients had an ECOG performance status of 0 or 1 and had received between 0 and 3 prior chemotherapy regimens. Blood samples were analyzed 3 weeks after the start of treatment (second dose) and 6 weeks after the start of treatment. Blood samples gave median yields of about 150,000 T cells and some 84,000 unique TCRs, along with a median clonality of roughly 0.08. The study was an exploratory multi-omic analysis of somatic, immune and clinical correlates of response to PD-L1 blockade with atezolizumab in urothelial cancer. Pretreatment tumor samples, along with matched peripheral blood serially collected before and after atezolizumab treatment, were subjected to TCR sequencing. Durable clinical benefit meant progression-free survival longer than 6 months, and TCR features were also tested against progression-free and overall survival. In the same patients who had TCR sequencing, pretreatment tumors also underwent whole exome sequencing and RNA sequencing. Durable clinical benefit was achieved by nine patients and was not achieved by 20 patients. Pretreatment blood TCR-seq was available for twenty-nine patients, at least one posttreatment blood collection was obtained for around 24 patients, and tumor TCR-seq was available for around 24 patients.

V has 2 bases trimmed and J has 1 base trimmed; junction bases matching no gene number 3. The germline V gene provides CDR1 SGHTA and CDR2 FQGNSA. Reading from cysteine to phenylalanine, the CDR3 counts 16 amino acids. The only DNA kept is the CDR3, 48 bases in frame from the first base. With regard to this clone: The clone's antigen remains unknown. No qualities accompany the bases; no much larger clone lies one base away.

Each PCR received spiked-in synthetic TCR analog templates so that absolute template abundance could be estimated from read counts. The immunoSEQ assay used bias-controlled V and J gene primers to amplify TCRbeta CDR3 regions from genomic DNA. Sequencing of rearranged TCRbeta segments was performed at approximately 20X coverage. In the original analysis: Sequencing errors were corrected by clustering, and CDR3s were annotated against IMGT so that V, D and J genes could be assigned. Downstream analyses used only productive TCRbeta rearrangements and left out out-of-frame or stop-codon sequences. Clonality was calculated as one minus the Shannon entropy normalized by the log of the number of unique productive sequences. Fisher's exact test with Benjamini-Hochberg correction, using a cutoff of adjusted p below 0.01, was how clones that differed between time points or between blood and tumor were identified. TCRdb's version of the immuneACCESS table is confined to in-frame rearrangements and falls short of the full clone set. An unresolved V gene accounts for under half of the shortfall where checked; the remainder is of unknown origin. D and trimming were read from the DNA, whereas the V and J calls and clone size are those reported in that table. In all, the sample holds approximately 120,000 clones, and roughly 88% of those were seen once. 2% to 3% of the sample belongs to the ten largest clones.

What the research found in general, with its limitations: Improved progression-free and overall survival was associated with having pretreatment peripheral blood TCR clonality below the median. At 3 weeks after the start of treatment, tumor-associated TCR clones in peripheral blood had expanded more in patients with durable benefit (n of about 22, p = 0.022). Small sample size (n ≈ 27) and many exploratory analyses mean the results are intended to be hypothesis-generating.

What this sample's time point label stands for: peripheral blood 6 weeks after treatment start. The cohort comprised 30 or so patients with locally advanced or metastatic urothelial carcinoma treated at Memorial Sloan Kettering on a trial protocol. Peripheral blood mononuclear cells were collected pretreatment and during treatment, at between 1 and 8 total time points per patient. The Qiagen DNeasy Blood extraction kit was used to purify genomic DNA from total PBMCs and from tumor samples. PBMCs were collected pretreatment and during treatment, and were isolated and stored as previously described. The clonotype originates from a man aged 50 to 60 with urothelial cancer. The sample consisted of PBMCs, taken around atezolizumab (anti-PD-L1) treatment. The chain links TRBV7-2 with TRBJ1-5; 9 bases in the junction line up with TRBD1. The CDR3: CASSLTGGISNQPQHF. The DNA sequence is given as TGTGCCAGCAGCTTAACAGGGGGCATCAGCAATCAGCCCCAGCATTTT.